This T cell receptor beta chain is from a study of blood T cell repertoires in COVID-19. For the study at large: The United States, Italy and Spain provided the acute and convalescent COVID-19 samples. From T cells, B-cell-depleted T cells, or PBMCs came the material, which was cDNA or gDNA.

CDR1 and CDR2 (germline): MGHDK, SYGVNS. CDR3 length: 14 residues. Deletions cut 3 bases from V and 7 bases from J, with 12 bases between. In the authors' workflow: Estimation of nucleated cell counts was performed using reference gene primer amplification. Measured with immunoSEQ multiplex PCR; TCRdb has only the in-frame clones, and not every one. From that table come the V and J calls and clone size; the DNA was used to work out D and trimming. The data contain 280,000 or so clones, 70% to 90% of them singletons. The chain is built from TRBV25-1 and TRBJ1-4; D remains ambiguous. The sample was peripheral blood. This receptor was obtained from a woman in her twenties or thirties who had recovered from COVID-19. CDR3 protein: CASSDPTLGEKLFF. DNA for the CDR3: TGTGCCAGCAGTGACCCGACTTTAGGTGAAAAACTGTTTTTT.